This TCR beta chain was obtained from a study of blood T cell repertoires in COVID-19. Study overall: Specimens from acute and convalescent COVID-19 originated in the United States, Italy and Spain. Nucleic acid was either cDNA or gDNA, and it came from T cells, B-cell-depleted T cells, or PBMCs.

Only a few counts were recorded for this clone. Germline CDR1 reads LGHDT; CDR2 reads YNNKEL (reference sequence). Trimming shortened V by 2 bases and J by 6 bases, and 11 bases separated the two germline ends. There are 14 residues in the CDR3. In the study's own analysis: Reference gene primer amplification gave nucleated cell count estimates. Clones were read by immunoSEQ multiplex PCR, and TCRdb kept only the in-frame ones, dropping some. V and J calls and clone size are given by that table; D and trimming were obtained from the DNA. The sample has roughly 240,000 clones, around 80% seen once. Sample: peripheral blood. This receptor was identified in a woman of 80 years or more with acute or convalescent COVID-19. V usage is TRBV3-1 (or the pseudogene TRBV3-2) and J usage is TRBJ1-5; D not resolved. The CDR3 sequence is CASSQSRAGQPQHF. Written as DNA, the CDR3 is TGTGCCAGCAGCCAATCGAGGGCCGGTCAGCCCCAGCATTTT.